This TCR beta chain was recorded in a study of technical replicates of blood from several donors. Data came from immunoSEQ multiplex PCR; TCRdb stores just in-frame clones and leaves some out. The table shows approximately 94,000 clones, with around 96% occurring only once. Sequenced sample: T cells isolated from PBMCs. The origin of this receptor is a human donor in good health.

The CDR3 region has the DNA TGTGCCAGCAGCTTAGTTCTCAATCAGCCCCAGCATTTT. Amino acid sequence: CASSLVLNQPQHF. The V call is TRBV7-2, the J call TRBJ1-5; D unresolved. The CDR3 runs 13 residues. From germline, CDR1 is SGHTA and CDR2 FQGNSA. V was cut by 1 base and J by 3 bases, with 4 bases left in between. The full variable domain, its missing parts supplied by reference TRBV7-2 and TRBJ1-5, is GAGVSQSPSNKVTEKGKDVELRCDPISGHTALYWYRQSLGQGLEFLIYFQGNSAPDKSGLPSDRFSAERTGGSVSTLTIQRTQQEDSAVYLCASSLVLNQPQHFGDGTRLSIL.